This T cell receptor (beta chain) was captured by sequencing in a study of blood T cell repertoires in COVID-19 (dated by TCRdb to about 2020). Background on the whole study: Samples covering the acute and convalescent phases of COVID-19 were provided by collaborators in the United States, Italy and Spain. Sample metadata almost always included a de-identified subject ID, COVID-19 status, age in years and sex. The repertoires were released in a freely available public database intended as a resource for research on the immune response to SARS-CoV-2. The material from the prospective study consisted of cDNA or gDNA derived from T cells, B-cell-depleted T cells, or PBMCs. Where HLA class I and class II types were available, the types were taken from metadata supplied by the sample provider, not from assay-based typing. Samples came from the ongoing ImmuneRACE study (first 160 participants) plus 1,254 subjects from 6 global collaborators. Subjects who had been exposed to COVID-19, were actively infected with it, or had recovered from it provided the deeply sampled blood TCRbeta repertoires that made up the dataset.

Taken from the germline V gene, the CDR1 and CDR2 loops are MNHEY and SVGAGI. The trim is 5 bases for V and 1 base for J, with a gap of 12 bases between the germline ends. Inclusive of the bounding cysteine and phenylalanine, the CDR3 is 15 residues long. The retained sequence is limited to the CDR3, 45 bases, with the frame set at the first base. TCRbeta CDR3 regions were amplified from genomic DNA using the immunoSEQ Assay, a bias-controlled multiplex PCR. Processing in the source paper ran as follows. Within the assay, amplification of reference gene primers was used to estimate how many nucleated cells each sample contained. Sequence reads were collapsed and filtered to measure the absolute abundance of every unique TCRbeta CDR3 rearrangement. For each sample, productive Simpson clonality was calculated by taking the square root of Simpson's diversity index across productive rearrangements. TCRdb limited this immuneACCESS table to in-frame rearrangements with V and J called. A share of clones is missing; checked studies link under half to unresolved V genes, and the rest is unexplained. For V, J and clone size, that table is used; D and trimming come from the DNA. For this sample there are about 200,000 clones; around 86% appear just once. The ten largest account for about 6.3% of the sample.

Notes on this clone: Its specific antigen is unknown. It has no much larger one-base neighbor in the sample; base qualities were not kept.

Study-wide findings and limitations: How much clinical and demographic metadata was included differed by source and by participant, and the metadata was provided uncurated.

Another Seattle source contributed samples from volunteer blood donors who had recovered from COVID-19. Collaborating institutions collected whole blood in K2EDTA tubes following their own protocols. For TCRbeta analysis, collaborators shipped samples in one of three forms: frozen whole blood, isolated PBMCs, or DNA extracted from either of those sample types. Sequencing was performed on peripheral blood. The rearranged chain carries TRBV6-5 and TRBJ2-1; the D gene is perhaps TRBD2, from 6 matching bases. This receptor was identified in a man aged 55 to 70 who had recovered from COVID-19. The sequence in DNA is TGTGCCAGCAGTCCGTGGGGAGGTTCCTACAATGAGCAGTTCTTC. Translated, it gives CASSPWGGSYNEQFF.